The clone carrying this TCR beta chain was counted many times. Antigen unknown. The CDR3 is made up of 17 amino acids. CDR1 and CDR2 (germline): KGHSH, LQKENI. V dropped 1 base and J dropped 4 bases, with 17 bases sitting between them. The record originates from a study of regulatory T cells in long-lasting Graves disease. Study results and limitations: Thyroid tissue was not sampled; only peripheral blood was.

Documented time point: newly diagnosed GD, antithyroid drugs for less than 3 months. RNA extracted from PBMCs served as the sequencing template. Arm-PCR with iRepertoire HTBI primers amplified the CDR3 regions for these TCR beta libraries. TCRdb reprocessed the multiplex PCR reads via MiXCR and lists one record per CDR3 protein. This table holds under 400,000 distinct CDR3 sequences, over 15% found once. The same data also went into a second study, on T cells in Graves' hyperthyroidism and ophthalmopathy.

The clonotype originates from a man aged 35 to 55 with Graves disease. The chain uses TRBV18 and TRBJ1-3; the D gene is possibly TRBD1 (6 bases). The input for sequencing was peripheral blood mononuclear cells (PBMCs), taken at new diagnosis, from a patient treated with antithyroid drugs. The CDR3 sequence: CASSPQAITGRGNTIYF. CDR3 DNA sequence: TGTGCCAGCTCACCACAAGCTATTACAGGGCGCGGAAACACCATATATTTT.